Below are 15 T cell receptor beta chains sequenced from a single sample in a study of T cell repertoires in cytomegalovirus infection. Each CDR3 protein gets one entry after TCRdb re-called the reads with MiXCR. The top ten clones hold approximately 8% of a sample with 400,000 or so distinct CDR3 sequences, about a sixth of them seen once. The sequenced sample consisted of PBMCs. The receptors stem from a human donor in good health (CMV status not recorded). Some clones in this sample may be carry-over from other donors' samples.

This clonotype has only one observation. The rearrangement links TRBV2 to TRBJ1-1; D possibly corresponds to TRBD1 (5 bases). Germline V gene lookup returns CDR1 SNHLY and CDR2 FYNNEI. The CDR3 length is 13 residues. Trimming removed 8 bases from V and 1 base from J, with 11 bases in between. CDR3 sequence: CASQDGTNTEAFF. For the CDR3, the DNA is TGTGCCAGCCAAGACGGGACGAACACTGAAGCTTTCTTT.

This clonotype has more than one count but fewer than ten. This chain connects TRBV11-3 to TRBJ1-1, with D possibly being TRBD1 (5 bases). Germline CDR1 and CDR2: SGHNT and YENEEA. The CDR3 has 12 residues. Trimming stripped 4 bases from V and 5 bases from J, with 8 bases between. The CDR3 DNA is TGTGCCAGCAGCTCGGGGGAAACTGAAGCTTTCTTT. Translating gives CASSSGETEAFF. The full variable domain, completed using reference TRBV11-3 and TRBJ1-1, is EAGVVQSPRYKIIEKKQPVAFWCNPISGHNTLYWYLQNLGQGPELLIRYENEEAVDDSQLPKDRFSAERLKGVDSTLKIQPAELGDSAVYLCASSSGETEAFFGQGTRLTVV.

The rearrangement joins TRBV27 to TRBJ1-4; 8 nucleotides match TRBD1. The CDR3 loop spans 13 amino acids. Germline trimming cut 7 bases from V and 9 bases from J; bases unmatched to any gene: 7. Germline CDR1 reads MNHEY; CDR2 reads SMNVEV (reference sequence). The CDR3 sequence: CASTPSGGQKLFF. The DNA of the CDR3 is TGTGCCAGCACCCCCTCAGGGGGCCAAAAACTGTTTTTT.

This clonotype was recorded at least ten times. The chain couples TRBV11-3 to TRBJ2-5, with D possibly being TRBD1 (6 bases). The CDR3 is made up of 15 amino acids. The V gene lost 2 bases and the J gene lost 0 bases, with 10 bases spanning the gap. The V gene's germline CDR1 is SGHNT and CDR2 YENEEA. For the CDR3, the DNA is TGTGCCAGCAGCTTATGGACAGACGACCAAGAGACCCAGTACTTC. It codes for CASSLWTDDQETQYF.

This clonotype came up many times. The chain has TRBV7-9 and TRBJ2-5; D is possibly TRBD1 (5 bases). The J call is in doubt because the DNA end fits TRBJ2-3 better. CDR3 length: 13 residues. Looked up from germline, CDR1 is SEHNR and CDR2 is FQNEAQ (reference sequence). CDR3 loop: CASSLGRRETQYF. CDR3 sequence (DNA): TGTGCCAGCAGCTTAGGCCGCAGGGAAACGCAGTATTTT.

The genes are TRBV2 and TRBJ2-3; 7 bases agree with TRBD1. CDR1 and CDR2 (germline): SNHLY, FYNNEI. With 5 bases clipped from V and 3 bases from J, the junction kept 11 bases outside the gene matches. This CDR3 has 16 residues. The CDR3 sequence: CASSPGTVYRTDTQYF. CDR3 bases: TGTGCCAGCAGTCCCGGGACAGTCTACAGGACAGATACGCAGTATTTT.

V and J are TRBV20-1 and TRBJ2-3; D is uncertain. The CDR3 consists of 13 residues. V lost 7 bases to trimming and J lost 0 bases, with 11 bases between them. Germline-derived CDR1 and CDR2 are DFQATT and SNEGSKA (reference sequence). The chain's CDR3 is CSVATSSTDTQYF. The CDR3 nucleotides read TGCAGTGTAGCCACCTCTAGCACAGATACGCAGTATTTT.

This sequence joins TRBV6-6 and TRBJ2-7; tentative D call: TRBD2 (6 bases). With 10 bases removed from V and 2 bases from J, the gap between germline ends came to 15 bases. CDR3 size: 13 residues. In germline, CDR1 is MNHNY, CDR2 SVGAGI (reference sequence). The DNA for the CDR3 is TGTGCCACCACACGGGACTTCGCCTACGAGCAGTACTTC. It yields the protein CATTRDFAYEQYF.

This rearrangement joins TRBV18 to TRBJ2-5, with D hard to call. This CDR3 is 14 amino acids long. Deletions cut 3 bases from V and 3 bases from J, with 11 bases between. Germline V gene sequence: CDR1 KGHSH, CDR2 LQKENI. CDR3 in amino acids: CASSPSGSEETQYF. The CDR3 nucleotides are TGTGCCAGCTCACCCTCGGGCAGTGAAGAGACCCAGTACTTC.

V usage is TRBV20-1 and J usage is TRBJ1-5; no clear D gene. Deletions cut 3 bases from V and 3 bases from J, with 9 bases between. Germline V CDR1 and CDR2: DFQATT, SNEGSKA (reference sequence). The CDR3 spans 13 residues. In DNA, the CDR3 is TGCAGTGCTAGCTTCGATACCAATCAGCCCCAGCATTTT. Protein sequence: CSASFDTNQPQHF.

The CDR3 coding sequence is TGTGCCAGCAGCTTCCAGCGGGAGGGCGATGAGCAGTTCTTC. Translated, it gives CASSFQREGDEQFF. The J gene is TRBJ2-1, the V gene TRBV7-9; 10 bases are shared with TRBD2. The J segment lost 8 bases and the V segment lost 3 bases, leaving 4 bases of the junction unmatched. CDR3 size: 14 residues. Looked up from germline, CDR1 is SEHNR and CDR2 is FQNEAQ (reference sequence). The entire variable domain, with the rest obtained from reference TRBV7-9 and TRBJ2-1, is as follows: DTGVSQNPRHKITKRGQNVTFRCDPISEHNRLYWYRQTLGQGPEFLTYFQNEAQLEKSRLLSDRFSAERPKGSFSTLEIQRTEQGDSAMYLCASSFQREGDEQFFGPGTRLTVL.

This clonotype was observed many times. The J gene is TRBJ2-1, the V gene TRBV7-8, with 9 bases fitting TRBD2. The CDR3 sequence is 18 residues long. The junction had 14 bases not matched to a gene; V was cut back by 5 bases and J by 3 bases. Germline CDR1 SGHVS, CDR2 FQNEAQ. CDR3 loop: CASSRDWEREVFYNEQFF. The CDR3 region has the DNA TGTGCCAGCAGCCGGGACTGGGAGCGGGAGGTCTTCTACAATGAGCAGTTCTTC.

This clonotype occurred many times. The chain couples TRBV7-2 to TRBJ2-1, with 13 bases identical to TRBD2. Germline V gives CDR1 SGHTA, CDR2 FQGNSA. The CDR3 has 14 amino acids. J gave up 12 bases and V 4 bases, and 6 bases lay outside the gene matches. As DNA, the CDR3 is TGTGCCAGCAGCTCGGGACTAGCGGGAAGCGGGCAGTTCTTC. Protein sequence: CASSSGLAGSGQFF.

The rearrangement links TRBV20-1 to TRBJ2-3, with D possibly matching TRBD2 (6 bases). This CDR3 contains 14 residues. CDR1 and CDR2 from the germline V gene are DFQATT and SNEGSKA (reference sequence). V lost 3 bases and J lost 1, with 11 bases in between. DNA of the CDR3: TGCAGTGCTAGTCCCGGGAGTCGCACAGATACGCAGTATTTT. This gives the protein CSASPGSRTDTQYF.

The table lists this clonotype with many counts. This rearrangement joins TRBV11-2 to TRBJ2-3, with D perhaps matching TRBD1 (6 bases). CDR3 length: 17 residues. Germline CDR1 SGHAT, CDR2 FQNNGV. V was trimmed by 4 bases and J by 0 bases, leaving 17 bases between them. CDR3 amino acids: CASSSFLGQGSTDTQYF. In nucleotides, the CDR3 is TGTGCCAGCAGCTCCTTTTTAGGGCAGGGGAGCACAGATACGCAGTATTTT.